A selection of T cell receptor beta chains follows, all from one sample in a study of radiation and T cells in renal cell carcinoma. Produced via immunoSEQ multiplex PCR; TCRdb's table is partial and in-frame only. This sample has 25,000 to 40,000 clones; 81% occur once, and the top ten carry 30% to 35%. The sequences come from blood, collected from a patient whose treatment included radiotherapy and nephrectomy. All receptors come from a man in his 60s with renal cell carcinoma. Each CDR3 is given with its conserved first and last residue. Fields, in order: J gene, clone size, V gene, CDR3 length, CDR3 protein. Part of the rows lack a size; the others show once, few, many or a class for expanded clones.

j_gene: TRBJ1-5
abundance: .
v_gene: TRBV5-5
len: 14
CDR3aa: CASSLVSAERPQHF

j_gene: TRBJ2-7
abundance: few
v_gene: TRBV5-1
len: 18
CDR3aa: CASSLAPSGSDGSYEQYF

j_gene: TRBJ2-7
abundance: .
v_gene: TRBV19
len: 15
CDR3aa: CASSPLEGLRDEQYF

j_gene: TRBJ2-7
abundance: .
v_gene: TRBV12-5
len: 16
CDR3aa: CASGLVPPEDYYEQYF

j_gene: TRBJ2-3
abundance: once
v_gene: TRBV9
len: 13
CDR3aa: CASSVGGLDTQYF

j_gene: TRBJ2-1
abundance: .
v_gene: TRBV20-1
len: 10
CDR3aa: CSASRLGEFF

j_gene: TRBJ1-6
abundance: .
v_gene: TRBV6-5
len: 12
CDR3aa: CASSFDNSPLHF

j_gene: TRBJ1-1
abundance: once
v_gene: TRBV19
len: 12
CDR3aa: CALRAGDTEAFF

j_gene: TRBJ1-2
abundance: .
v_gene: TRBV28
len: 14
CDR3aa: CASSLWAVAGGYTF

j_gene: TRBJ2-7
abundance: .
v_gene: TRBV2
len: 14
CDR3aa: CATRQGPISYEQYF

j_gene: TRBJ2-7
abundance: .
v_gene: TRBV9
len: 14
CDR3aa: CASSVGPVIDEQYF

j_gene: TRBJ2-7
abundance: once
v_gene: TRBV18
len: 19
CDR3aa: CASSPTGTGVTSGNYEQYF

j_gene: TRBJ2-5
abundance: .
v_gene: TRBV10-2
len: 13
CDR3aa: CASSQLWEETQYF

j_gene: TRBJ1-2
abundance: .
v_gene: TRBV27
len: 15
CDR3aa: CASSLYAGTGDGYTF

j_gene: TRBJ2-3
abundance: .
v_gene: TRBV6-1
len: 15
CDR3aa: CASSVTETSTDTQYF

j_gene: TRBJ2-1
abundance: .
v_gene: TRBV2
len: 15
CDR3aa: CASSTGTSGRDEQFF

j_gene: TRBJ2-3
abundance: .
v_gene: TRBV30
len: 18
CDR3aa: CAWGGLGMGVGHGDTQYF

j_gene: TRBJ2-1
abundance: .
v_gene: TRBV6-5
len: 16
CDR3aa: CASSYLAGESYNEQFF

j_gene: TRBJ2-1
abundance: .
v_gene: TRBV2
len: 13
CDR3aa: CASIGHLGDEQFF

j_gene: TRBJ2-7
abundance: .
v_gene: TRBV5-6
len: 15
CDR3aa: CASSLAYREFYEQYF

j_gene: TRBJ1-1
abundance: .
v_gene: TRBV6-5
len: 13
CDR3aa: CASSEGWVAEAFF

j_gene: TRBJ1-1
abundance: .
v_gene: TRBV2
len: 14
CDR3aa: CASKRGRGDTEAFF

j_gene: TRBJ1-2
abundance: .
v_gene: TRBV9
len: 14
CDR3aa: CASSTDRALRGYTF

j_gene: TRBJ1-4
abundance: .
v_gene: TRBV7-9
len: 14
CDR3aa: CASSLAADNEKLFF

j_gene: TRBJ1-6
abundance: .
v_gene: TRBV7-2
len: 16
CDR3aa: CASSLLGHPRGSPLHF

j_gene: TRBJ1-4
abundance: .
v_gene: TRBV14
len: 14
CDR3aa: CASSQVSYNEKLFF

j_gene: TRBJ2-2
abundance: .
v_gene: TRBV5-1
len: 14
CDR3aa: CASSLESFSGELFF

j_gene: TRBJ2-2
abundance: few
v_gene: TRBV19
len: 16
CDR3aa: CASSIPGTGRTGELFF

j_gene: TRBJ2-4
abundance: .
v_gene: TRBV7-9
len: 13
CDR3aa: CASSLGQEDIQYF

j_gene: TRBJ2-7
abundance: many
v_gene: TRBV7-2
len: 19
CDR3aa: CASSQKQGALTFSSYEQYF

j_gene: TRBJ2-7
abundance: few
v_gene: TRBV5-8
len: 14
CDR3aa: CASSYYRGQDEQYF

j_gene: TRBJ1-2
abundance: .
v_gene: TRBV29-1
len: 13
CDR3aa: CSVDDRGRNGYTF

j_gene: TRBJ2-3
abundance: .
v_gene: TRBV7-2
len: 13
CDR3aa: CASSLSPREGRYF

j_gene: TRBJ1-1
abundance: .
v_gene: TRBV27
len: 13
CDR3aa: CASSLKEGEGAFF

j_gene: TRBJ2-5
abundance: .
v_gene: TRBV4-2
len: 17
CDR3aa: CASSGGGLAGAVKTQYF

j_gene: TRBJ1-6
abundance: .
v_gene: TRBV6-5
len: 15
CDR3aa: CASSPRLAYDSPLHF

j_gene: TRBJ1-6
abundance: .
v_gene: TRBV7-6
len: 14
CDR3aa: CASSSGTVNSPLHF

j_gene: TRBJ2-7
abundance: .
v_gene: TRBV7-6
len: 14
CDR3aa: CASSLGPTPYEQYF

j_gene: TRBJ2-7
abundance: .
v_gene: TRBV5-1
len: 13
CDR3aa: CASSQRGELEQYF

j_gene: TRBJ1-6
abundance: .
v_gene: TRBV6-5
len: 16
CDR3aa: CASSYRAGLYNSPLHF

j_gene: TRBJ2-7
abundance: .
v_gene: TRBV7-6
len: 15
CDR3aa: CASSPIGTGENEQYF

j_gene: TRBJ2-1
abundance: once
v_gene: TRBV11-2
len: 17
CDR3aa: CASSSYGRLAGSNEQFF

j_gene: TRBJ2-1
abundance: .
v_gene: TRBV4-2
len: 17
CDR3aa: CASSPSWRISSYNEQFF

j_gene: TRBJ2-2
abundance: once
v_gene: TRBV5-5
len: 15
CDR3aa: CASSLEGLRTGELFF

j_gene: TRBJ2-2
abundance: .
v_gene: TRBV5-1
len: 16
CDR3aa: CASSRTRDRNTGELFF

j_gene: TRBJ2-1
abundance: .
v_gene: TRBV7-9
len: 15
CDR3aa: CASSPRQGLRDEQFF

j_gene: TRBJ2-7
abundance: .
v_gene: TRBV5-1
len: 14
CDR3aa: CASSREQAFYEQYF

j_gene: TRBJ1-1
abundance: .
v_gene: TRBV5-5
len: 12
CDR3aa: CASSLERPWAFF

j_gene: TRBJ1-3
abundance: once
v_gene: TRBV18
len: 16
CDR3aa: CASSPLEGLSGNTIYF

j_gene: TRBJ1-5
abundance: .
v_gene: TRBV27
len: 14
CDR3aa: CASSRTFSNQPQHF

j_gene: TRBJ2-3
abundance: few
v_gene: TRBV28
len: 15
CDR3aa: CASSSPPAVTDTQYF

j_gene: TRBJ1-1
abundance: .
v_gene: TRBV11-2
len: 13
CDR3aa: CASSQRAQGQAFF

j_gene: TRBJ2-7
abundance: .
v_gene: TRBV21-1
len: 12
CDR3aa: CASSTAFYEQYF